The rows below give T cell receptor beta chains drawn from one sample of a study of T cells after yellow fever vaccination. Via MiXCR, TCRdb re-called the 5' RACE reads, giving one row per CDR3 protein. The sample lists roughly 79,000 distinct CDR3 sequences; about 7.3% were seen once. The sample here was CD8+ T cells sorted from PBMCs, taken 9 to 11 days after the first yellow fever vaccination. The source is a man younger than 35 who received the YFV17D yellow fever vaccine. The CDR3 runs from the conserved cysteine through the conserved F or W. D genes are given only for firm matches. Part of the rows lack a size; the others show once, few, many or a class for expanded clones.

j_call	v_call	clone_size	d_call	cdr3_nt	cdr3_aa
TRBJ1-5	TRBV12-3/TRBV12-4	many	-	TGTGCCAGCAGCCCCAGTGTGGGGAATCAGCCCCAGCATTTT	CASSPSVGNQPQHF
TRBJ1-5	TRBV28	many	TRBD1	TGTGCCAGCAGACGGGGGACAGATGATCAGCCCCAGCATTTT	CASRRGTDDQPQHF
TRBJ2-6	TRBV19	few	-	TGTGCCAGTAATCTCGCCGCTGTGTCTGGGGCCAACGTCCTGACTTTC	CASNLAAVSGANVLTF
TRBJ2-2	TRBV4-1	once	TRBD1	TGCTCCAGCAGCCAAGCCGGGACAGGGCCGTTGGGGGAGCTGTTTTTT	CSSSQAGTGPLGELFF
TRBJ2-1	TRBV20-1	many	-	TGCAGTGCTATTTCCAGCGGGCGCTACAATGAGCAGTTCTTC	CSAISSGRYNEQFF
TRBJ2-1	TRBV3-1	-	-	TGTGCCAGCAGCCACCAGGGTTTCCATGAGCAGTTCTTC	CASSHQGFHEQFF
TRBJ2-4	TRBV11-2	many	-	TGTGCCAGCAGCTCCTTAGGGGGAGGTGTGAACATTCAGTACTTC	CASSSLGGGVNIQYF
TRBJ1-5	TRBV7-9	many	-	TGTGCCAGCAGCTCGGGGTGGGAGTTGGCCCAGCATTTT	CASSSGWELAQHF
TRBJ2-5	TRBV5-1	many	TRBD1	TGCGCCAGCAGCGGTAAAACAGGGGGGGAGACCCAGTACTTC	CASSGKTGGETQYF
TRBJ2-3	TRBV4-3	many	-	TGCGCCAGCAGCCAAGATTACAGGGGAGGGGATACGCAGTATTTT	CASSQDYRGGDTQYF
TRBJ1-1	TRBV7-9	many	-	TGTGCCAGCCGGGTGAACACTGAAGCTTTCTTT	CASRVNTEAFF
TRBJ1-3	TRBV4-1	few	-	TGCGCCAGCAGCCAAGATCGAGGGGCTGGAAACACCATATATTTT	CASSQDRGAGNTIYF
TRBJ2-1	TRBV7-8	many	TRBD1	TGTGCCAGCAGCTTAGGGGGTGGAGGGACAGGTCGGCATGAGCAGTTCTTC	CASSLGGGGTGRHEQFF
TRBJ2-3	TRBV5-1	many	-	TGCGCCAGCAGCTTGGAGGAACAGAGACTTAGCACAGATACGCAGTATTTT	CASSLEEQRLSTDTQYF
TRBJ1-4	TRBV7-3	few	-	TGTGCCAGCAGATACAGGGTCGGTGATGAAAAACTGTTTTTT	CASRYRVGDEKLFF
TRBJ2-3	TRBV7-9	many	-	TGTGCCAGCAGCTTCTTCGGCCCCAGCTCAGATACGCAGTATTTT	CASSFFGPSSDTQYF
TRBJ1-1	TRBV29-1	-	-	TGCAGCGTTGCGGTAGGCCTGAACACTGAAGCTTTCTTT	CSVAVGLNTEAFF
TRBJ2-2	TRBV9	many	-	TGTGCCAGCAGTTATACTGACTATTCGAACACCGGGGAGCTGTTTTTT	CASSYTDYSNTGELFF
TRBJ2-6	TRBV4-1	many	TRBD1	TGCGCCAGCAGAGGGACAGGGCCATCCGGAACTGGGGCCAACGTCCTGACTTTC	CASRGTGPSGTGANVLTF
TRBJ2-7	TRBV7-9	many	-	TGTGCCAGCAGCCGAGTGGGGGACGAGCAGTACTTC	CASSRVGDEQYF
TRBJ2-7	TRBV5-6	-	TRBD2	TGTGCCAGCAGCTTGGGAGGGCCTAGCGGGGGACGCTACGAGCAGTACTTC	CASSLGGPSGGRYEQYF
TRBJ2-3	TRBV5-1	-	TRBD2	TGCGCCAGCAGCTTAAAGAGCGGGGGGGCCCGAGATACGCAGTATTTT	CASSLKSGGARDTQYF
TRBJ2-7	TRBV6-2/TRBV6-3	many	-	TGTGCCAGCAGTTTCAATGACCCGGGACAAAGGATCGACGAGCAGTACTTC	CASSFNDPGQRIDEQYF
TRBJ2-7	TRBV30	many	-	TGTGCCTGGAGTGGGACCTACGAGCAGTACTTC	CAWSGTYEQYF
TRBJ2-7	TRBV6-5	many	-	TGTGCCAGCAGTCCTCGAGGCTGGCCGGTTTACGAGCAGTACTTC	CASSPRGWPVYEQYF
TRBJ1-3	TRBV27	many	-	TGTGCCAGCAGTCCTGAACCCTTGGCGGAGAGCTCTGGAAACACCATATATTTT	CASSPEPLAESSGNTIYF
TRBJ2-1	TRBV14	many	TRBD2	TGTGCCACCGCGGGGAGGGAGAATCGCAATGAGCAGTTCTTC	CATAGRENRNEQFF
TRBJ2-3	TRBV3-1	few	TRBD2	TGTGCCAGCAGCTCTCACTTCAGCGGGGGGGGTAGCACAGATACGCAGTATTTT	CASSSHFSGGGSTDTQYF
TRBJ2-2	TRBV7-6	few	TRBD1	TGTGCCAGCAGCTTACCGGGGACAGGGGTCGGTAGGGAGCTGTTTTTT	CASSLPGTGVGRELFF
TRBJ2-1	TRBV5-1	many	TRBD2	TGCGCCAGCAGTTCTCCCCCGGGACTAATCTACAATGAGCAGTTCTTC	CASSSPPGLIYNEQFF
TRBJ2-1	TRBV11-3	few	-	TGTGCCAGCAGCTTAGAAGGGGCGTACTTGAATGAGCAGTTCTTC	CASSLEGAYLNEQFF
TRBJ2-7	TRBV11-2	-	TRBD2	TGTGCCAGCAGCAAAGACGGAGGACTAGCGCTTACCCCCTACGAGCAGTACTTC	CASSKDGGLALTPYEQYF
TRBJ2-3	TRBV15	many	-	TGTGCCACCAGCAGAGCGAGCCTCACAGATACGCAGTATTTT	CATSRASLTDTQYF
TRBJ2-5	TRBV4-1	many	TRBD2	TGCGCCAGCAGCCAAGGGGGGACTAGCGGGTCATCACGACGGGAGACCCAGTACTTC	CASSQGGTSGSSRRETQYF
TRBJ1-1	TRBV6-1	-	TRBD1	TGTGCCAGCAGCGCACAGGGGGGATACACTGAAGCTTTCTTT	CASSAQGGYTEAFF
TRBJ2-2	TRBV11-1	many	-	TGTGCCAGCAGCCCCCAGGACGGAGACACCGGGGAGCTGTTTTTT	CASSPQDGDTGELFF
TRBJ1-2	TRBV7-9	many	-	TGTGCCAGCAGCGACAGCAGGCGATTACAAAGAACTATTGGCTACACCTTC	CASSDSRRLQRTIGYTF
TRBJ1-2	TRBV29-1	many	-	TGCAGCGGCAGGAATCTTGACGGCTACACCTTC	CSGRNLDGYTF
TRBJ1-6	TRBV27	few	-	TGTGCCAGCAGTTTATCGGCATTTAACTCCTATAATTCACCCCTCCACTTT	CASSLSAFNSYNSPLHF
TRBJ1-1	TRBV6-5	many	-	TGTGCCAGCGTACGGCCGGGTTCGAACACTGAAGCTTTCTTT	CASVRPGSNTEAFF
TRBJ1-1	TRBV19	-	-	TGTGCCAGTAGTATATCCGGGGTGAACACTGAAGCTTTCTTT	CASSISGVNTEAFF
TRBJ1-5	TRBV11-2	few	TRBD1	TGTGCCAGCAGCTCTAAGCTACCGGGACAGGGGGCGGTGAGCAATCAGCCCCAGCATTTT	CASSSKLPGQGAVSNQPQHF
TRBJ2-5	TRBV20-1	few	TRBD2	TGCAGTGCTAGAGACCCCCGGACTAGCGGGGCACGGGGGGAGACCCAGTACTTC	CSARDPRTSGARGETQYF
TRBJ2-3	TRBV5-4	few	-	TGTGCCAGCAGCACTGACCGAAGGCCCGAGCACACGACAGATACGCAGTATTTT	CASSTDRRPEHTTDTQYF
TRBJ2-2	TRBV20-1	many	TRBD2	TGCAGTGCTAGAGATTGGGAGCGGGGGGTAAACACCGGGGAGCTGTTTTTT	CSARDWERGVNTGELFF
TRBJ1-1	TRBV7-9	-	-	TGTGCCAGCAGCTTAGTTTCAGCTTTCTTT	CASSLVSAFF
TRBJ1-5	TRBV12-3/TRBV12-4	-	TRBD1	TGTGCCAGCAGTGCGGGACAGGGCTTTCAGCCCCAGCATTTT	CASSAGQGFQPQHF
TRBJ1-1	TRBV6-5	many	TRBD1	TGTGCCAGCAGTTACTCGGGACAGTGGATGAACACTGAAGCTTTCTTT	CASSYSGQWMNTEAFF
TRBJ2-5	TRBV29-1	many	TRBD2	TGCAGCGTACGGGTAGCGGGCAAAGAGACCCAGTACTTC	CSVRVAGKETQYF
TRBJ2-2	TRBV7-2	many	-	TGTGCCAGCCCTCCAGGACCCTCTCCGGGGCGCGACACCGGGGAGCTGTTTTTT	CASPPGPSPGRDTGELFF
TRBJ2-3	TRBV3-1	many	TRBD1	TGTGCCAGCAGCCAAGACGGGGACAGGGGGCATACAGATACGCAGTATTTT	CASSQDGDRGHTDTQYF